This passage covers 9 T cell receptor beta chains from one sample sequenced in a study of T-cell memory formation after mild COVID-19. TCRdb reanalysed the 5' RACE reads using MiXCR and keeps one entry per CDR3 protein. The sample consists of 450,000 or so distinct CDR3 sequences, about 19% of them appearing once. Material: PBMCs or a T cell subset sorted from them (not recorded which). These receptors all come from an adult woman who had mild COVID-19 (a few samples of this study predate the infection). Cell type and time point are not known.

This clonotype was counted at least ten times. The V and J genes are TRBV18 and TRBJ2-2; 10 nucleotides match TRBD2. Germline assignment: CDR1 KGHSH and CDR2 LQKENI. After removal of 2 bases from V and 0 bases from J, the junction contained 9 bases not matched to a gene. This CDR3 has 19 residues. CDR3 residues: CASSPSAHSGRSNTGELFF. The CDR3 DNA sequence: TGTGCCAGCTCACCATCGGCCCATAGCGGGAGGTCGAACACCGGGGAGCTGTTTTTT. The full variable domain, with the rest looked up from reference TRBV18 and TRBJ2-2, is NAGVMQNPRHLVRRRGQEARLRCSPMKGHSHVYWYRQLPEEGLKFMVYLQKENIIDESGMPKERFSAEFPKEGPSILRIQQVVRGDSAAYFCASSPSAHSGRSNTGELFFGEGSRLTVL.

CDR3 in DNA: TGTGCCAGCAGCCAAGATTACGGAGCTAACTATGGCTACACCTTC. This gives the protein CASSQDYGANYGYTF. This chain links TRBV14 with TRBJ1-2; D remains ambiguous. V gave up 0 bases and J gave up 0 bases, with 8 bases separating them. Per germline, CDR1 SGHDN and CDR2 FVKESK. The CDR3 totals 15 residues.

The rearrangement joins TRBV6-1 to TRBJ2-7; 8 nucleotides line up with TRBD1. Germline-derived CDR1 and CDR2 are MNHNS and SASEGT. After removal of 4 bases from V and 5 bases from J, the junction contained 13 bases not matched to a gene. This CDR3 has 16 residues. In DNA, the CDR3 is TGTGCCAGCAGTGGAACCGGACAGGGAGGTAACAACGAGCAGTACTTC. Translation: CASSGTGQGGNNEQYF.

This clonotype was recorded a few times. V and J are TRBV5-4 and TRBJ2-7, with 9 bases that match TRBD2. V was clipped by 4 bases and J by 5 bases; unmatched bases: 4. This CDR3 comprises 13 residues. Germline V CDR1 and CDR2: SGHNT, YYREEE (reference sequence). The CDR3 sequence is CASSLSGSNEQYF. CDR3 coding DNA: TGTGCCAGCAGCCTTAGCGGGAGCAACGAGCAGTACTTC.

The V call is TRBV5-6, the J call TRBJ1-2; tentatively, D is TRBD1 (6 bases). The germline V and J ends were trimmed by 4 bases and 2 bases, with 12 bases remaining between them. This CDR3 is built from 14 residues. Germline CDR1 SGHDT, CDR2 YYEEEE. In DNA form, the CDR3 reads TGTGCCAGCAGCCCCCGACAGGAAAACTATGGCTACACCTTC. Its translation is CASSPRQENYGYTF.

The chain employs TRBV2 and TRBJ2-1; a possible D gene is TRBD2 (6 bases). V was cut by 6 bases and J by 4 bases, with 16 bases left in between. The CDR3 is 15 residues long. Per the germline V gene, CDR1 is SNHLY and CDR2 is FYNNEI. CDR3 residues: CASSLRDLQYNEQFF. CDR3 coding DNA: TGTGCCAGCAGCCTCCGGGACTTACAATACAATGAGCAGTTCTTC.

This chain connects TRBV7-6 to TRBJ2-5, with D perhaps TRBD1 (6 bases). V dropped 5 bases and J dropped 7 bases, with 14 bases sitting between them. Germline CDR1 SGHVS, CDR2 FNYEAQ. The CDR3 runs to 13 residues. Here the CDR3 DNA reads TGTGCCAGCAGCGCACAGGGAAGTGGGACCCAGTACTTC. This encodes CASSAQGSGTQYF.

This clonotype was seen only a few times. The chain uses TRBV7-9 and TRBJ2-4, with D perhaps TRBD2 (5 bases). The length of the CDR3 is 17 residues. The germline CDR1 and CDR2 sequences are SEHNR and FQNEAQ (reference sequence). The ends were cut back, 0 bases at V and 3 bases at J, with 15 bases in the middle. CDR3 DNA: TGTGCCAGCAGCTTAGCCCCTGGCGGAGGAGTCAAAAACATTCAGTACTTC. This translates into CASSLAPGGGVKNIQYF.

This clonotype was counted between two and nine times. This chain connects TRBV9 to TRBJ1-1, with D hard to call. The CDR3 extends over 13 amino acids. V was shortened by 1 base and J by 0 bases, with 4 bases between the two germline ends. The germline V gene has CDR1 SGDLS and CDR2 YYNGEE. The CDR3 loop reads CASSVLLNTEAFF. For the CDR3, the DNA is TGTGCCAGCAGCGTACTACTGAACACTGAAGCTTTCTTT.